The present entry profiles one T cell receptor (beta chain) with its context. Over 18 months, lack of ophthalmopathy progression marked Graves' hyperthyroidism as stable. Looked up from germline, CDR1 is DFQATT and CDR2 is SNEGSKA (reference sequence). With V trimmed by 0 bases and J by 4 bases, 1 base remained unmatched. This CDR3 contains 14 residues. The data stem from a study of T cells in Graves' hyperthyroidism and ophthalmopathy. Researchers took RNA transcripts and amplified the TCR beta CDR3 regions from them. The HTBI primer set served for first-round RT-PCR of the TCR CDR3. TCRdb re-analysed the multiplex PCR reads in MiXCR, keeping a single row per CDR3 protein. The sample records around 620,000 distinct CDR3 sequences, 15% to 20% being singletons.

This chain joins TRBV20-1 and TRBJ1-5; the match to TRBD1 covers 9 bases. The sequence was collected from a woman in her 30s with Graves' hyperthyroidism. Sequenced material: blood. The CDR3 DNA reads TGCAGTGCTAGAGAAGGGACAGGGAATCAGCCCCAGCATTTT. Protein product: CSAREGTGNQPQHF.